This TCR beta chain was recovered during a study of blood T cell repertoires in COVID-19. Whole-study context: T cells, B-cell-depleted T cells, or PBMCs supplied cDNA or gDNA.

As handled by the study authors: Reference gene primer amplification gave nucleated cell count estimates. Clones were sequenced by immunoSEQ multiplex PCR, and TCRdb holds only the in-frame ones, with some missing. The V and J calls and clone size come from that table; D and trimming were worked out from the DNA. Among over 200,000 clones listed, approximately 79% were seen once. Germline V lookup: CDR1 LGHDT, CDR2 YNNKEL (reference sequence). Trimming at V came to 5 bases and at J to 2 bases, leaving 9 bases not matched to a gene. The CDR3 has 16 amino acids. J is TRBJ2-7 and V is TRBV3-1 (or the pseudogene TRBV3-2); 10 bases fit TRBD1. The receptor was isolated from a human donor in a cohort sampled during active COVID-19. The sample consisted of peripheral blood. The CDR3 nucleotides read TGTGCCAGCAGCTTACCGGGACAGGGGTCCCCCTACGAGCAGTACTTC. It yields the protein CASSLPGQGSPYEQYF.